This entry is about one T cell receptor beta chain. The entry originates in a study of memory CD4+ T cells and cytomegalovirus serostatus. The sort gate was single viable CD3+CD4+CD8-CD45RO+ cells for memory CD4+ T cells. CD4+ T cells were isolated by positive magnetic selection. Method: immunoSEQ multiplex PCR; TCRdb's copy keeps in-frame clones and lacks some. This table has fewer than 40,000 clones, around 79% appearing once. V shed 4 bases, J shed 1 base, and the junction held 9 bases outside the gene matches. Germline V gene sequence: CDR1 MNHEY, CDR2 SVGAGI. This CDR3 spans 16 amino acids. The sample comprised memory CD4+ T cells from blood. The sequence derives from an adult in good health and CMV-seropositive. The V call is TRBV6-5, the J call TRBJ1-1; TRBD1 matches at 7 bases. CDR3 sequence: CASSWGSGGGNTEAFF. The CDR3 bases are TGTGCCAGCAGTTGGGGTTCAGGGGGTGGGAACACTGAAGCTTTCTTT.